This T cell receptor (beta chain) appears in the sequencing data of a study of cytomegalovirus exposure and HLA in healthy donors. General study findings and limits: A later analysis showed that HLA-associated TCR beta chains had undergone more clonal expansion than equally common others.

With 60 Vbeta and 13 Jbeta primers, the PCR was carried out. Sequencing was performed with immunoSEQ multiplex PCR; in TCRdb, only in-frame clones are kept and a portion is missing. The sample includes roughly 88,000 clones, around 80% of them seen just once. Notes on this clone: What it binds is not known.

This CDR3 spans 14 amino acids. From germline, CDR1 is SNHLY and CDR2 FYNNEI. The V and J ends lost 6 bases and 6 bases, in that order; junction bases with no gene match: 3. The chain is built from TRBV2 and TRBJ2-1; 12 positions agree with TRBD2. The sample comprised PBMCs. The source of this sequence is a man younger than 45 in good health and CMV-seropositive. CDR3 nucleotides: TGTGCCAGCAGACTAGCGGGGGGCCTCAATGAGCAGTTCTTC. Encoded protein: CASRLAGGLNEQFF. The full variable domain, with the rest looked up from reference TRBV2 and TRBJ2-1, is EPEVTQTPSHQVTQMGQEVILRCVPISNHLYFYWYRQILGQKVEFLVSFYNNEISEKSEIFDDQFSVERPDGSNFTLKIRSTKLEDSAMYFCASRLAGGLNEQFFGPGTRLTVL.